Below are 24 T cell receptor beta chains sequenced from a single sample in a study of T cell responses to AZD1222 COVID-19 vaccine. This table comes from immunoSEQ multiplex PCR, and its TCRdb copy is limited to in-frame clones, with some not included. Here the sample spans approximately 80,000 clones, 75% to 95% being singletons. The sequenced sample was peripheral blood, obtained 28 days after the second AZD1222 dose. The receptor set was obtained from an adult who received the AZD1222 COVID-19 vaccine.

A note on this clone: The same CDR3 can be traced to other DNA sequences in this sample. The V and J genes are TRBV3-1 (or the pseudogene TRBV3-2) and TRBJ1-1; TRBD1 matches 9 bases. Germline loops: CDR1 LGHDT, CDR2 YNNKEL (reference sequence). With V trimmed by 4 bases and J by 4 bases, 4 bases remained unmatched. This CDR3 is built from 14 residues. The CDR3 coding sequence is TGTGCCAGCAGCCTGGGACAGGGTGGCACTGAAGCTTTCTTT. Protein product: CASSLGQGGTEAFF.

This clone was detected a few times. This rearrangement joins TRBV2 to TRBJ2-7, with TRBD1 matching 8 bases. CDR1 and CDR2 (germline): SNHLY, FYNNEI. V shed 1 base and J 0 bases; nucleotides not matched to a gene: 2. This CDR3 contains 15 residues. CDR3: CASSEDRGSSYEQYF. The CDR3 region has the DNA TGTGCCAGCAGTGAAGACAGGGGGAGCTCCTACGAGCAGTACTTC.

The rearrangement joins TRBV28 to TRBJ2-2, with D uncertain. The CDR3 has 14 amino acids. The germline V and J ends were trimmed by 3 bases and 7 bases, with 12 bases remaining between them. Germline loops: CDR1 MDHEN, CDR2 SYDVKM. In DNA, the CDR3 is TGTGCCAGCAGTTTTCGGGCTTCGGGCGGGGAGCTGTTTTTT. Its translation is CASSFRASGGELFF.

V usage is TRBV6-1 and J usage is TRBJ2-7; D gene uncertain. Between the trimmed V and J ends, which lost 3 bases and 6 bases, there was a span of 12 bases. CDR3 length: 13 residues. Germline CDR1 and CDR2: MNHNS and SASEGT. The CDR3 region is CASSEGQVGEQYF. In DNA form, the CDR3 reads TGTGCCAGCAGTGAGGGCCAAGTGGGCGAGCAGTACTTC.

This clone is a singleton in its sample. The gene calls are TRBV2 and TRBJ2-3; TRBD1 matches 7 bases. The CDR3 runs 15 residues. Germline loops: CDR1 SNHLY, CDR2 FYNNEI. The V segment lost 3 bases and the J segment 2 bases; nucleotides outside the gene matches: 5. The CDR3 reads CASSEPGQYTDTQYF. The CDR3 DNA reads TGTGCCAGCAGTGAGCCGGGACAGTACACAGATACGCAGTATTTT.

The gene calls are TRBV14 and TRBJ1-1; D not certain. V lost 1 base to trimming and J lost 1 base, with 10 bases between them. CDR3 size: 15 residues. Germline CDR1 and CDR2: SGHDN and FVKESK. CDR3 residues: CASSQAGRKNTEAFF. In DNA form, the CDR3 reads TGTGCCAGCAGCCAAGCGGGAAGAAAGAACACTGAAGCTTTCTTT.

The chain is built from TRBV5-4 and TRBJ2-3; 7 bases are a match to TRBD2. J was trimmed by 2 bases and V by 4 bases; bases with no gene match: 7. Germline V gene sequence: CDR1 SGHNT, CDR2 YYREEE (reference sequence). This CDR3 spans 15 amino acids. The CDR3 loop reads CASSRGLQNTDTQYF. CDR3 in DNA: TGTGCCAGCAGCAGGGGACTACAGAACACAGATACGCAGTATTTT. The full variable domain, in which reference TRBV5-4 and TRBJ2-3 provide the parts outside the CDR3, is ETGVTQSPTHLIKTRGQQVTLRCSSQSGHNTVSWYQQALGQGPQFIFQYYREEENGRGNFPPRFSGLQFPNYSSELNVNALELDDSALYLCASSRGLQNTDTQYFGPGTRLTVL.

This chain joins TRBV10-3 and TRBJ2-3, with a tentative D call TRBD2 (6 bases). The CDR3 is 13 residues long. Trimming stripped 10 bases from V and 4 bases from J, with 15 bases between. CDR1 and CDR2 from the germline V gene are ENHRY and SYGVKD. The CDR3 region has the DNA TGTGCCACCCGTTCGGGAGAAGCAGATACGCAGTATTTT. It translates to CATRSGEADTQYF.

On this clone itself: At one end the junction does not follow the germline gene, possibly because of a read error. The V call is TRBV7-3, the J call TRBJ1-3; TRBD1 matches 7 bases. Germline CDR1 and CDR2: SGHTA and FQGTGA. There are 15 residues in the CDR3. Here the CDR3 reads CASSITPGGIQAIYF. The CDR3 DNA sequence: TGTGCCAGCAGCATAACACCAGGGGGGATTCAAGCCATATATTTT.

This chain uses TRBV5-1 with TRBJ2-5, with a tentative D call TRBD2 (6 bases). The V end lost 0 bases, the J end lost 2 bases, and 11 bases lay between the germline ends. Germline V gene sequence: CDR1 SGHRS, CDR2 YFSETQ. The CDR3 is 15 amino acids. This CDR3 reads CASSLVVAVQETQYF. The CDR3 region has the DNA TGCGCCAGCAGCTTGGTAGTAGCGGTTCAAGAGACCCAGTACTTC.

The chain has TRBV9 and TRBJ1-5, with a tentative D call TRBD1 (5 bases). There are 15 residues in the CDR3. CDR1 and CDR2 (germline): SGDLS, YYNGEE. V lost 4 bases and J 6 bases, leaving 17 bases between the germline ends. The CDR3 DNA is TGTGCCAGCAGCCCCACGACGGGGGTTGGTCAGCCCCAGCATTTT. Protein sequence: CASSPTTGVGQPQHF.

CDR3 coding DNA: TGTGCCAGCAGCCTCGGCCTTGGGGGCGGCTACACCTTC. Protein sequence: CASSLGLGGGYTF. V usage is TRBV3-1 (or the pseudogene TRBV3-2) and J usage is TRBJ1-2; D may be TRBD1 (6 bases). Germline V gene data show CDR1 as LGHDT and CDR2 as YNNKEL (reference sequence). The CDR3 is 13 residues long. Trimming took off 4 bases at V and 8 bases at J, with 14 bases between the two ends.

The gene calls are TRBV5-1 and TRBJ2-5, with 7 bases identical to TRBD2. Germline V gives CDR1 SGHRS, CDR2 YFSETQ. J lost 5 bases, V lost 0 bases, and 7 bases had no gene match. The CDR3 runs 15 residues. As DNA, the CDR3 is TGCGCCAGCAGCTTGGCGGCGGGAGCACGGGAGACCCAGTACTTC. Translation gives CASSLAAGARETQYF.

This rearrangement joins TRBV5-6 to TRBJ2-7; perhaps TRBD1 as D (6 bases). Germline CDR1 reads SGHDT; CDR2 reads YYEEEE. The CDR3 totals 15 residues. The ends were cut back, 4 bases at V and 0 bases at J, with 14 bases in the middle. CDR3 protein: CASSLVGASSYEQYF. The CDR3 nucleotides read TGTGCCAGCAGCCTGGTGGGGGCGAGCTCCTACGAGCAGTACTTC.

This rearrangement joins TRBV7-7 to TRBJ2-7; 7 bases match TRBD1. The CDR3 is made up of 15 amino acids. CDR1 is SSHAT and CDR2 is FNYEAQ in the germline V gene (reference sequence). The V and J ends lost 5 bases and 3 bases, in that order; junction bases with no gene match: 10. The CDR3 DNA reads as TGTGCCAGCAGCCCCCGGACAGGTGGGGACTACGAGCAGTACTTC. Translation: CASSPRTGGDYEQYF.

The V gene is TRBV6-2 or TRBV6-3, the J gene TRBJ1-5; possible D gene TRBD1, 6 bases. Trimming pared 2 bases from V and 7 bases from J, leaving 12 bases between. CDR3 length: 14 residues. Germline V CDR1 and CDR2: MNHEY, SVGEGT. CDR3 loop: CASSYRDGGQPQHF. CDR3 sequence (DNA): TGTGCCAGCAGTTACAGGGATGGGGGCCAGCCCCAGCATTTT.

The chain links TRBV5-4 to TRBJ2-5; the D is unclear. Germline CDR1 is SGHNT and CDR2 is YYREEE (reference sequence). With 0 bases removed from V and 1 base from J, the gap between germline ends came to 10 bases. The CDR3 extends over 15 amino acids. In DNA form, the CDR3 reads TGTGCCAGCAGCTTGGCCAGGCACTCCCAAGAGACCCAGTACTTC. It translates to CASSLARHSQETQYF.

The chain recombines TRBV5-4 with TRBJ1-6; unclear D gene. Looked up from germline, CDR1 is SGHNT and CDR2 is YYREEE (reference sequence). Between the trimmed V and J ends, which lost 0 bases and 2 bases, there was a span of 6 bases. The CDR3 spans 15 residues. The CDR3 spells CASSLAEAYNSPLHF. As DNA, the CDR3 is TGTGCCAGCAGCTTGGCGGAAGCCTATAATTCACCCCTCCACTTT. Looking up the rest from reference TRBV5-4 and TRBJ1-6 gives the full variable domain: ETGVTQSPTHLIKTRGQQVTLRCSSQSGHNTVSWYQQALGQGPQFIFQYYREEENGRGNFPPRFSGLQFPNYSSELNVNALELDDSALYLCASSLAEAYNSPLHFGNGTRLTVT.

CDR3 sequence (DNA): TGCGCCAGCAGCTTTGAATTTCCTAGCACAGATACGCAGTATTTT. It encodes CASSFEFPSTDTQYF. The chain links TRBV5-1 to TRBJ2-3; D is unclear. Germline CDR1 is SGHRS and CDR2 is YFSETQ. The ends were cut back, 2 bases at V and 0 bases at J, with 10 bases in the middle. This CDR3 has 15 amino acids.

The chain couples TRBV9 to TRBJ1-2; possibly TRBD1 for D (6 bases). V was pared by 0 bases and J by 4 bases, with 13 bases between. The CDR3 has 15 amino acids. Germline lookup yields CDR1 SGDLS and CDR2 YYNGEE. The CDR3 is CASSVGWADSYGYTF. The DNA for the CDR3 is TGTGCCAGCAGCGTAGGGTGGGCGGACAGCTATGGCTACACCTTC.

V usage is TRBV4-3 and J usage is TRBJ2-2, with TRBD2 as a possible D gene (5 bases). CDR1 is LGHNA, CDR2 YSLEER, per germline. V lost 1 base and J 3 bases, leaving 15 bases between the germline ends. This CDR3 region has 17 residues. CDR3 residues: CASSQGARVGDTGELFF. The DNA for the CDR3 is TGCGCCAGCAGCCAAGGGGCGCGGGTTGGTGACACCGGGGAGCTGTTTTTT.

The chain recombines TRBV30 with TRBJ2-5; TRBD2 matches at 7 bases. Germline V gene lookup returns CDR1 GTSNPN and CDR2 SVGIG (reference sequence). The CDR3 totals 13 residues. V was clipped by 2 bases and J by 5 bases; unmatched bases: 5. CDR3 amino acids: CAWSRGVAETQYF. CDR3 coding DNA: TGTGCCTGGAGTCGGGGGGTTGCGGAGACCCAGTACTTC.

This chain links TRBV18 with TRBJ1-1, with 7 bases matching TRBD1. CDR3 length: 15 amino acids. Germline-derived CDR1 and CDR2 are KGHSH and LQKENI. V was pared by 4 bases and J by 1 base, with 6 bases of the junction left unmatched. The CDR3: CASSQRQGTNTEAFF. In nucleotides, the CDR3 is TGTGCCAGCTCACAACGACAGGGAACGAACACTGAAGCTTTCTTT. Filled out from reference TRBV18 and TRBJ1-1, the complete variable domain reads NAGVMQNPRHLVRRRGQEARLRCSPMKGHSHVYWYRQLPEEGLKFMVYLQKENIIDESGMPKERFSAEFPKEGPSILRIQQVVRGDSAAYFCASSQRQGTNTEAFFGQGTRLTVV.

The chain employs TRBV3-1 (or the pseudogene TRBV3-2) and TRBJ1-5, with TRBD1 identical over 10 bases. The CDR3 runs to 15 residues. Germline assignment: CDR1 LGHDT and CDR2 YNNKEL (reference sequence). The trim removed 8 bases at V and 5 bases at J, leaving 9 bases unmatched. The CDR3 is CASHHSGQGDQPQHF. CDR3 sequence (DNA): TGTGCCAGCCACCACTCAGGACAGGGGGATCAGCCCCAGCATTTT.